This T cell receptor (beta chain) stems from a study of OX40 agonist ivuxolimab in advanced cancers. Method: immunoSEQ multiplex PCR; TCRdb's copy keeps in-frame clones and lacks some. The table lists some 96,000 clones, approximately 90% of them singletons, with approximately 0.16% in the top ten. The CDR3 spans 11 residues. The germline V gene encodes CDR1 DFQATT and CDR2 SNEGSKA (reference sequence). The germline V and J ends were trimmed by 8 bases and 4 bases, with 11 bases remaining between them. The chain uses TRBV20-1 and TRBJ1-1; D is uncertain. The TCR comes from an adult with an advanced solid tumor such as melanoma, head and neck, liver or kidney cancer. Here the sequenced sample was CD4+ or CD8+ T cells sorted from blood, taken in a trial of the OX40 agonist ivuxolimab. In nucleotides, the CDR3 is TGCAGTCAGCCGCGGGGCACTGAAGCTTTCTTT. Amino acid sequence: CSQPRGTEAFF.